Listed here are 10 T cell receptor beta chains from one sample, sequenced in a study of T-cell memory formation after mild COVID-19 (dated by TCRdb to the early 2020s). The library relied on 5' RACE. TCRdb names Illumina NovaSeq 6000 as the instrument used. Through fastp at Q25 and MiXCR, TCRdb rebuilt clones from the public reads, retaining in-frame beta chains. Records with the same CDR3 protein are collapsed into one entry carrying the most frequent genes and DNA. The sample includes 470,000 or so distinct CDR3 sequences, with 15% to 25% observed a single time. The ten biggest clones cover roughly 8.4% of the sample. Sequencing used PBMCs or a T cell subset sorted from them (not recorded which). Receptor source: an adult woman who had mild COVID-19 (a few samples of this study predate the infection). The sample titles of this study are shuffled in the database, so cell type and time point are left out; the donor was told from shared clones.

The rearrangement uses TRBV6-6 and TRBJ2-1, with 9 bases fitting TRBD1. CDR1 and CDR2 (germline): MNHNY, SVGAGI (reference sequence). The CDR3 is made up of 15 amino acids. The trim removed 2 bases at V and 10 bases at J, leaving 9 bases unmatched. Here the CDR3 DNA reads TGTGCCAGCAGTTACCCGGGACAGGGAGTTGACGAGCAGTTCTTC. Translating gives CASSYPGQGVDEQFF.

The chain recombines TRBV7-9 with TRBJ2-5; D may correspond to TRBD1 or TRBD2 (6 bases each). The V gene's germline CDR1 is SEHNR and CDR2 FQNEAQ (reference sequence). Trimming pared 5 bases from V and 5 bases from J, leaving 15 bases between. This CDR3 spans 14 amino acids. As DNA, the CDR3 is TGTGCCAGCAGCCTCACCCGGGGGCCGGAGACCCAGTACTTC. Translating it yields CASSLTRGPETQYF. Using reference TRBV7-9 and TRBJ2-5 for the parts outside the CDR3, the full variable domain is DTGVSQNPRHKITKRGQNVTFRCDPISEHNRLYWYRQTLGQGPEFLTYFQNEAQLEKSRLLSDRFSAERPKGSFSTLEIQRTEQGDSAMYLCASSLTRGPETQYFGPGTRLLVL.

The chain couples TRBV20-1 to TRBJ1-1, with unresolved D. V was cut by 1 base and J by 10 bases, with 13 bases left in between. There are 12 residues in the CDR3. The germline gives CDR1 DFQATT, CDR2 SNEGSKA (reference sequence). CDR3 sequence: CSARAQESRAFF. The CDR3 DNA follows: TGCAGTGCTAGAGCTCAAGAATCCCGAGCTTTCTTT.

The chain couples TRBV7-3 to TRBJ2-2; unclear D gene. The CDR3 is made up of 14 amino acids. V was pared by 5 bases and J by 6 bases, with 13 bases between. Germline V gene lookup returns CDR1 SGHTA and CDR2 FQGTGA. The CDR3, as DNA: TGTGCCAGCAGCCGCATCCGGACGTCCGGGGAGCTGTTTTTT. Amino acid sequence: CASSRIRTSGELFF.

This rearrangement joins TRBV18 to TRBJ2-4; 8 bases fit TRBD2. Germline loops: CDR1 KGHSH, CDR2 LQKENI. With V trimmed by 3 bases and J by 9 bases, 10 bases remained unmatched. CDR3 length: 15 residues. As DNA, the CDR3 is TGTGCCAGCTCACCTCGCCGGGGGGGCGATGGCATTCAGTACTTC. This sequence encodes CASSPRRGGDGIQYF.

The sample holds many counts of this clonotype. The rearrangement uses TRBV5-5 and TRBJ2-7; D is possibly TRBD1 or TRBD2 (5 bases each). Germline V gives CDR1 SGHKS, CDR2 YYEKEE (reference sequence). The CDR3 has 16 amino acids. Between the trimmed V and J ends, which lost 4 bases and 4 bases, there was a span of 21 bases. CDR3 sequence (DNA): TGTGCCAGCAGCCGTGGACCGGGGCCTGTAACTTACGAGCAGTACTTC. Residues: CASSRGPGPVTYEQYF. The whole variable domain, remainder taken from reference TRBV5-5 and TRBJ2-7, is DAGVTQSPTHLIKTRGQQVTLRCSPISGHKSVSWYQQVLGQGPQFIFQYYEKEERGRGNFPDRFSARQFPNYSSELNVNALLLGDSALYLCASSRGPGPVTYEQYFGPGTRLTVT.

The J gene is TRBJ1-1, the V gene TRBV29-1; 7 nucleotides match TRBD1. The CDR3 is made up of 14 amino acids. Germline CDR1 SQVTM, CDR2 ANQGSEA. V lost 6 bases and J lost 1; bases outside the gene matches: 8. The CDR3 is CSVKGRGENTEAFF. CDR3 DNA sequence: TGCAGCGTAAAAGGCAGGGGGGAGAACACTGAAGCTTTCTTT.

The V and J genes are TRBV11-2 and TRBJ2-5; D is perhaps TRBD2 (6 bases). The CDR3 extends over 15 amino acids. V was cut by 4 bases and J by 0 bases, with 12 bases left in between. Germline lookup yields CDR1 SGHAT and CDR2 FQNNGV. The CDR3 coding sequence is TGTGCCAGCAGCTACGCTCCTAGCGACCAAGAGACCCAGTACTTC. Encoded protein: CASSYAPSDQETQYF.

This clonotype came up a few times. This chain connects TRBV7-8 to TRBJ2-4; D may be TRBD1 (5 bases). The CDR3 has 14 residues. The V gene lost 1 base and the J gene lost 5 bases, with 9 bases spanning the gap. Germline CDR1 reads SGHVS; CDR2 reads FQNEAQ. The CDR3 spells CASSLGARENIQYF. CDR3 coding DNA: TGTGCCAGCAGCTTAGGGGCCAGGGAAAACATTCAGTACTTC.

In its sample, this clonotype was seen a few times. J is TRBJ2-3 and V is TRBV20-1; D uncertain. The V gene lost 3 bases and the J gene lost 4 bases, with 11 bases spanning the gap. Per germline, CDR1 DFQATT and CDR2 SNEGSKA (reference sequence). This CDR3 region has 13 residues. The CDR3: CSASLGLADTQYF. Written as DNA, the CDR3 is TGCAGTGCTAGTTTGGGGTTAGCAGATACGCAGTATTTT.